This note documents a single T cell receptor beta chain sequence. Germline V gene sequence: CDR1 SEHNR, CDR2 FQNEAQ (reference sequence). The CDR3 covers 17 residues. V was trimmed by 5 bases and J by 4 bases, leaving 21 bases between them. These data belong to a study of blood T cell repertoires in COVID-19. Assay used: immunoSEQ multiplex PCR; TCRdb lists only in-frame clones, some missing. The sample carries some 120,000 clones, 88% recorded once. This sequence originates from a human donor in a cohort sampled during active COVID-19. The chain is built from TRBV7-9 and TRBJ2-1; TRBD1 might be the D (6 bases). Sequenced sample: peripheral blood. The CDR3: CASSPRVGGPLYNEQFF. CDR3 in DNA: TGTGCCAGCAGCCCCCGGGTAGGGGGACCCCTATACAATGAGCAGTTCTTC.